This entry describes one T cell receptor beta chain. What it binds is unknown. Extracted RNA was reverse transcribed into cDNA, the sequencing template. The protocol was immunoSEQ multiplex PCR, while the TCRdb copy is restricted to in-frame clones and leaves out a portion. This sample has 3,500 to 5,500 clones, with roughly 65% found just once. These data are taken from a study of CD8+ T cells in alopecia areata. Study context: Severity in treated patients was scored by percentage of scalp area affected. Study findings and constraints: Scalp samples also contribute reads from the resident alphabeta T cells found in normal skin. The study found that many expanded lesional clones persisted in scalp and blood during tofacitinib. Because one nonresponder was included, the link of baseline CD8+ expansion to response is considered uncertain.

The sample's treatment: oral pan-JAK inhibitor, 5-10 mg twice daily. Sampling of alopecia areata patients yielded lesional scalp punch biopsies as well as peripheral blood. Trimming cost V 1 base and J 11 bases; bases outside gene matches: 15. This CDR3 spans 17 amino acids. The germline V gene has CDR1 MGHRA and CDR2 YSYEKL. The sequence was collected from a human donor with alopecia areata. Sequencing was performed on skin, taken at week 24, from a patient treated with tofacitinib. The chain has TRBV4-1 and TRBJ2-1; 9 positions match TRBD2. The CDR3 is CASSQGRGGGVTEKQFF. In DNA form, the CDR3 reads TGCGCCAGCAGCCAAGGGAGAGGCGGGGGGGTCACAGAGAAGCAGTTCTTC.